This TCR beta chain was observed in a study of Ad26.COV2.S vaccination and SARS-CoV-2 variants. Study in general: Donor was assigned to the Ad26.COV2.S arm of trial COV1001. In the study, Ad26.COV2.S was injected intramuscularly once, or twice 56 days apart.

Findings and caveats of the study: Placebo and vaccine recipients had non-spike TCR breadth that was similar.

This clone was seen once. The antigen remains unidentified. Some clones are missing from TCRdb's copy, which holds only in-frame ones; the method was immunoSEQ multiplex PCR. The profile shows roughly 320,000 clones, 70% to 90% of them singletons. Germline loops: CDR1 MRHNA, CDR2 SNTAGT. V lost 0 bases, J lost 13 bases, and 10 bases lay in between. The CDR3 length is 12 residues. Described treatment: roughly 20 received Ad26.COV2.S at low or high dose, single or two shots; roughly five received placebo; per-sample allocation not given. Sampling was done on day 63 after the first vaccine or placebo injection. A Boston donor was an adult aged 18-55 years.

The rearrangement joins TRBV6-4 to TRBJ2-1; a possible D gene is TRBD2 (6 bases). The specimen comprised peripheral blood, sampled in a trial of Ad26.COV2.S vaccine versus placebo. The sequence was obtained from a person aged 18-65 years who received the Ad26.COV2.S COVID-19 vaccine or a placebo. The DNA for the CDR3 is TGTGCCAGCAGTGACTCGAACGGGGGACAGTTCTTC. This sequence encodes CASSDSNGGQFF.